This T cell receptor beta chain derives from a study of T-cell memory formation after mild COVID-19. Study information: Across donors, TCR clusters were largely donor specific.

TCRdb re-called the 5' RACE reads through MiXCR, storing one row per CDR3 protein. The sample records 50,000 to 60,000 distinct CDR3 sequences, around a quarter being singletons. The sample taken for sequencing was PBMCs or a T cell subset sorted from them (not recorded which). The sequence was collected from a man aged 18 to 29 who had mild COVID-19 (a few samples of this study predate the infection). Cell type and time point are not known.

The CDR3 spells CASSQRDRNNEQFF. CDR3 nucleotide sequence: TGCGCCAGCAGCCAAAGGGACAGGAACAATGAGCAGTTCTTC. The genes are TRBV4-3 and TRBJ2-1; 8 positions agree with TRBD1. CDR1 is LGHNA and CDR2 is YSLEER in the germline V gene. The CDR3 covers 14 residues. Germline trimming cut 2 bases from V and 5 bases from J; bases unmatched to any gene: 2.